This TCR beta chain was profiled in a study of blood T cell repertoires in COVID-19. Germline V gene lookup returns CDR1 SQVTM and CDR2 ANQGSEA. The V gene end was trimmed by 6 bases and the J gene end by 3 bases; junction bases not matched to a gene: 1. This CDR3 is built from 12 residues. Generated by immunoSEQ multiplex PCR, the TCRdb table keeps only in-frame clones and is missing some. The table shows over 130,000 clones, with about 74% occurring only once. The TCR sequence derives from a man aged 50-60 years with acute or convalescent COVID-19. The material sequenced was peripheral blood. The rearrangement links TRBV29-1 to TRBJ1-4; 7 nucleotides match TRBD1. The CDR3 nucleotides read TGCAGCGTGCAGGGGGCTAATGAAAAACTGTTTTTT. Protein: CSVQGANEKLFF.